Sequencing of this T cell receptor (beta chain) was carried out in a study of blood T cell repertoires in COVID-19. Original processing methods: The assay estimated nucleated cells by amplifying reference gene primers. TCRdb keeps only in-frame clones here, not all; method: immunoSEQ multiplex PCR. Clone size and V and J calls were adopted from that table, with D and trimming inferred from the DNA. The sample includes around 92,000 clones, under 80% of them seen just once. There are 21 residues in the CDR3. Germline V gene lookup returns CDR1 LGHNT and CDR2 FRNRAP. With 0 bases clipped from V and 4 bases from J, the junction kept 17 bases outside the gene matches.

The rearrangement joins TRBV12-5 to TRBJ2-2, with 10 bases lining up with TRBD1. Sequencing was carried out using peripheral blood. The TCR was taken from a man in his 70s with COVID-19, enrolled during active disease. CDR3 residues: CASGLVRGSRTGGTFTGELFF. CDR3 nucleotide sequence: TGTGCTAGTGGTTTGGTTAGAGGTTCCCGGACAGGGGGGACCTTCACCGGGGAGCTGTTTTTT.